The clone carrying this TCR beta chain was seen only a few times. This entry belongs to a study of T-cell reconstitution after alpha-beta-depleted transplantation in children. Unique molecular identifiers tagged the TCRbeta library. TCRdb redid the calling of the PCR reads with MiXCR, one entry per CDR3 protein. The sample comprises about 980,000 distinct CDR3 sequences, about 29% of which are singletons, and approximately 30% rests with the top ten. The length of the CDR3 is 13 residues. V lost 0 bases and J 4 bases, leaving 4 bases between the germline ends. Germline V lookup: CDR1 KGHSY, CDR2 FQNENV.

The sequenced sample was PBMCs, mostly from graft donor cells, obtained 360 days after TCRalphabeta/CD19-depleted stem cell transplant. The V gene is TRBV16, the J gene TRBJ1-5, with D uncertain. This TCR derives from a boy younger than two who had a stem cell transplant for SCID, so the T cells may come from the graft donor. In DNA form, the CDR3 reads TGTGCCAGCAGCCAATCAAGGAATCAGCCCCAGCATTTT. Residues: CASSQSRNQPQHF.